This T cell receptor (beta chain) derives from a study of T cell clonotyping in hematopoietic cell transplantation. Study-wide findings and caveats: At the given depth, recipient repertoires were over 95% de novo clonotypes.

This CDR3 has 15 residues. V was clipped by 2 bases and J by 8 bases, with 16 bases between them. Per the germline V gene, CDR1 is LNHNV and CDR2 is YYDKDF (reference sequence). Comment on this clone: Its antigen remains unidentified.

Some clones are missing from TCRdb's copy, which holds only in-frame ones; the method was immunoSEQ multiplex PCR. Seen here are 45,000 or so clones, roughly 80% observed once, and the top ten hold about 5.3%. Stated time point: recipient sample about 28 days before transplant, after cytoreduction. The receptor was isolated from a man in his fifties or sixties with myelodysplastic syndrome. Some clones in this sample may be carry-over from other donors' samples. The starting material was peripheral blood mononuclear cells, obtained before stem cell transplant. The chain recombines TRBV15 with TRBJ2-1, with D uncertain. The CDR3 spells CATSRSGTPSDEQFF. CDR3 in DNA: TGTGCCACCAGCAGATCTGGAACCCCCAGTGATGAGCAGTTCTTC.